Listed here are 26 T cell receptor beta chains from one sample, sequenced in a study of CD8 T cells in Susac syndrome. Reverse transcription of about 0.5 to 1 ug RNA used random hexamers. TCRdb re-called the immunoSEQ multiplex PCR reads with MiXCR, one entry per CDR3 protein. The data contain about 140,000 distinct CDR3 sequences, around 96% of them seen just once; the ten biggest clones take up 0.11%. Sequenced: CD4+ T cells from PBMCs. The receptors stem from a human donor with multiple sclerosis.

The chain recombines TRBV25-1 with TRBJ1-6; D is uncertain. Germline CDR1 MGHDK, CDR2 SYGVNS. The CDR3 has 14 residues. Trimming took 6 bases from V and 10 from J, leaving 16 bases between them. The CDR3 reads CASSGPWFGSPLHF. The CDR3, as DNA: TGTGCCAGCAGCGGGCCGTGGTTTGGCTCACCCCTCCACTTT.

V usage is TRBV20-1 and J usage is TRBJ2-3, with no clear D. CDR1 is DFQATT, CDR2 SNEGSKA, per germline (reference sequence). This CDR3 region has 14 residues. The V end was cut by 0 bases, the J end by 0 bases, with 7 bases between. This CDR3 reads CSARDPDSTDTQYF. CDR3 bases: TGCAGTGCTAGAGATCCGGACAGCACAGATACGCAGTATTTT.

The chain is built from TRBV30 and TRBJ2-3, with D perhaps matching TRBD1 (5 bases). This CDR3 spans 13 amino acids. The germline gives CDR1 GTSNPN, CDR2 SVGIG (reference sequence). Deletions cut 1 base from V and 5 bases from J, with 10 bases between. The CDR3 DNA reads TGTGCCTGGAGTGGCAGGGCCCAAGATACGCAGTATTTT. It specifies CAWSGRAQDTQYF.

The J gene is TRBJ2-1, the V gene TRBV12-3 or TRBV12-4; 7 bases are shared with TRBD1. The CDR3 has 14 residues. V was clipped by 6 bases and J by 3 bases; unmatched bases: 5. CDR3 sequence reads: CASSLDRVYNEQFF. In DNA, the CDR3 is TGTGCCAGCAGCCTCGACAGGGTCTACAATGAGCAGTTCTTC.

This rearrangement joins TRBV7-9 to TRBJ2-7; TRBD2 is a possible D gene (5 bases). The V end lost 5 bases, the J end lost 5 bases, and 16 bases lay between the germline ends. CDR3 size: 14 residues. Germline-derived CDR1 and CDR2 are SEHNR and FQNEAQ (reference sequence). Written as DNA, the CDR3 is TGTGCCAGCAGCAACGGGATCCCTCGGGACGAGCAGTACTTC. This codes for CASSNGIPRDEQYF.

The V call is TRBV3-1, the J call TRBJ1-5, with 9 nucleotides matching TRBD1. This CDR3 has 15 amino acids. Trimming took 8 bases from V and 2 from J; bases not matched to a gene: 7. In germline, CDR1 is LGHDT, CDR2 YNNKEL (reference sequence). In nucleotides, the CDR3 is TGTGCCAGCGGTCAAGGACAGGGGCGCAATCAGCCCCAGCATTTT. This translates into CASGQGQGRNQPQHF.

This clonotype has only a few counts. This chain connects TRBV29-1 to TRBJ1-2; D not resolved. Trimming took off 4 bases at V and 7 bases at J, with 10 bases between the two ends. From germline, CDR1 is SQVTM and CDR2 ANQGSEA. There are 11 residues in the CDR3. The CDR3 coding sequence is TGCAGCGTTGTTAGCTCTCGTGGCTACACCTTC. This codes for CSVVSSRGYTF.

The table lists this clonotype with a count of one. J is TRBJ2-3 and V is TRBV27, with TRBD1 matching over 9 bases. The CDR3 runs 19 residues. Germline V CDR1 and CDR2: MNHEY, SMNVEV (reference sequence). The trim removed 5 bases at V and 1 base at J, leaving 16 bases unmatched. CDR3 amino acids: CASSQRTGDLVKRTDTQYF. CDR3 in DNA: TGTGCCAGCAGTCAGCGGACAGGGGATTTAGTTAAACGCACAGATACGCAGTATTTT.

The V gene is TRBV15, the J gene TRBJ1-1; D is perhaps TRBD1 (5 bases). V lost 8 bases and J 1 base, leaving 14 bases between the germline ends. CDR3 size: 14 residues. The germline V gene has CDR1 LNHNV and CDR2 YYDKDF (reference sequence). The CDR3 DNA follows: TGTGCCACCGTCTCGAGGGGAGGGAACACTGAAGCTTTCTTT. Translating it yields CATVSRGGNTEAFF.

The rearrangement links TRBV3-1 to TRBJ1-5; 7 bases align to TRBD1. There are 15 residues in the CDR3. With V trimmed by 4 bases and J by 4 bases, 7 bases remained unmatched. Germline V gene lookup returns CDR1 LGHDT and CDR2 YNNKEL (reference sequence). The CDR3 DNA is TGTGCCAGCAGCCCACAGGACAGGCAGAATCAGCCCCAGCATTTT. It translates to CASSPQDRQNQPQHF.

The rearrangement joins TRBV5-6 to TRBJ2-7, with D perhaps TRBD2 (5 bases). CDR3 size: 14 residues. In germline, CDR1 is SGHDT, CDR2 YYEEEE. Trimming shortened V by 4 bases and J by 0 bases, and 11 bases separated the two germline ends. CDR3 nucleotides: TGTGCCAGCAGCCTGGACTCACTCTCCTACGAGCAGTACTTC. This translates into CASSLDSLSYEQYF.

The V call is TRBV29-1, the J call TRBJ1-2; 9 bases match TRBD1. Germline V gene lookup returns CDR1 SQVTM and CDR2 ANQGSEA. This CDR3 comprises 13 residues. The V gene end was trimmed by 3 bases and the J gene end by 3 bases; junction bases not matched to a gene: 2. The CDR3 coding sequence is TGCAGCGTTGAGCGGACAGGGGACTATGGCTACACCTTC. Translated: CSVERTGDYGYTF.

The gene calls are TRBV28 and TRBJ2-7, with 7 bases that match TRBD1. Losses at the gene ends were 5 bases for V and 4 bases for J; bases not matched to a gene: 8. This CDR3 region has 14 residues. CDR1 and CDR2 (germline): MDHEN, SYDVKM. The DNA for the CDR3 is TGTGCCAGCAGTCCAGGGGGAGTAGTTTACGAGCAGTACTTC. This encodes CASSPGGVVYEQYF.

This clonotype came up a few times. At one end, the junction sequence differs from germline, possibly due to a read error. CDR3 residues: CSVGQNGYTF. CDR3 nucleotides: TGCAGCGTTGGTCAGAATGGCTACACTTTC. The chain links TRBV29-1 to TRBJ1-2; D remains ambiguous. The CDR3 covers 10 residues. The germline V gene has CDR1 SQVTM and CDR2 ANQGSEA.

This clonotype showed up just once. The chain joins TRBV5-4 to TRBJ1-2; a weak D match, TRBD1 (6 bases). The CDR3 runs to 12 residues. V was pared by 4 bases and J by 6 bases, with 10 bases between. Germline assignment: CDR1 SGHNT and CDR2 YYREEE (reference sequence). The DNA for the CDR3 is TGTGCCAGCAGCGATCACAGGGATGGCTACACCTTC. Protein: CASSDHRDGYTF. Variable domain in full (rest from reference TRBV5-4 and TRBJ1-2): ETGVTQSPTHLIKTRGQQVTLRCSSQSGHNTVSWYQQALGQGPQFIFQYYREEENGRGNFPPRFSGLQFPNYSSELNVNALELDDSALYLCASSDHRDGYTFGSGTRLTVV.

V is TRBV5-1 and J is TRBJ1-5, with TRBD1 matching 12 bases. In germline, CDR1 is SGHRS, CDR2 YFSETQ. Trimming took 3 bases from V and 7 from J; bases not matched to a gene: 2. There are 14 residues in the CDR3. Here the CDR3 DNA reads TGCGCCAGCAGCTGGGGGACAGGGGGCCAGCCCCAGCATTTT. This sequence encodes CASSWGTGGQPQHF.

The rearrangement uses TRBV6-2 or TRBV6-3 and TRBJ1-5, with D perhaps TRBD1 (5 bases). V was shortened by 2 bases and J by 6 bases, with 11 bases between the two germline ends. The germline V gene encodes CDR1 MNHEY and CDR2 SVGEGT. CDR3 length: 14 residues. In DNA, the CDR3 is TGTGCCAGCAGTTACGCTCCAGGGAGTCAGCCCCAGCATTTT. Translation gives CASSYAPGSQPQHF.

This chain joins TRBV9 and TRBJ2-1, with D maybe TRBD1 (5 bases). CDR1 is SGDLS and CDR2 is YYNGEE in the germline V gene. V lost 3 bases, J lost 5 bases, and 12 bases lay in between. The CDR3 has 14 residues. The chain's CDR3 is CASSAQGHNNEQFF. The CDR3 DNA reads TGTGCCAGCAGCGCCCAGGGTCACAACAATGAGCAGTTCTTC. The full variable domain, in which reference TRBV9 and TRBJ2-1 provide the parts outside the CDR3, is DSGVTQTPKHLITATGQRVTLRCSPRSGDLSVYWYQQSLDQGLQFLIQYYNGEERAKGNILERFSAQQFPDLHSELNLSSLELGDSALYFCASSAQGHNNEQFFGPGTRLTVL.

The gene calls are TRBV12-3 or TRBV12-4 and TRBJ2-5; the match to TRBD2 covers 9 bases. V lost 6 bases, J lost 4 bases, and 12 bases stayed unmatched. The CDR3 sequence is 16 residues long. CDR3 coding DNA: TGTGCCAGCAGCACCGGACTAGCGCTCAGTCCAGAGACCCAGTACTTC. As protein: CASSTGLALSPETQYF.

This sequence joins TRBV28 and TRBJ2-7; D is undetermined. The CDR3 runs 12 residues. Germline lookup yields CDR1 MDHEN and CDR2 SYDVKM. Trimming took 5 bases from V and 3 from J, leaving 8 bases between them. The CDR3 coding sequence is TGTGCCAGCAGTAGAAGGATCTACGAGCAGTACTTC. Protein: CASSRRIYEQYF.

The chain recombines TRBV29-1 with TRBJ2-5; D may be TRBD2 (7 bases). The CDR3 runs to 12 residues. The V gene lost 8 bases and the J gene lost 3 bases, with 13 bases spanning the gap. From germline, CDR1 is SQVTM and CDR2 ANQGSEA. This CDR3 reads CSLGGAEETQYF. CDR3 sequence (DNA): TGCAGCTTGGGGGGGGCAGAAGAGACCCAGTACTTC.

The V and J genes are TRBV5-4 and TRBJ2-5; a possible D gene is TRBD1 (6 bases). The germline V gene has CDR1 SGHNT and CDR2 YYREEE (reference sequence). V lost 2 bases and J lost 2, with 10 bases in between. The CDR3 sequence is 14 residues long. This chain's CDR3 is CASSFPRGQETQYF. CDR3 coding DNA: TGTGCCAGCAGCTTCCCGAGGGGGCAAGAGACCCAGTACTTC.

This chain uses TRBV24-1 with TRBJ2-3, with 7 bases identical to TRBD1. The CDR3 loop spans 17 amino acids. The germline V gene encodes CDR1 KGHDR and CDR2 SFDVKD. V dropped 4 bases and J dropped 1; count of bases not matched to a gene: 10. CDR3: CATSDPGTAGGTDTQYF. For the CDR3, the DNA is TGTGCCACCAGTGACCCCGGGACAGCAGGCGGCACAGATACGCAGTATTTT.

This chain links TRBV27 with TRBJ1-2; 8 bases align to TRBD1. Germline CDR1 is MNHEY and CDR2 is SMNVEV (reference sequence). This CDR3 contains 13 residues. V lost 5 bases and J lost 8; bases outside the gene matches: 7. The CDR3 region has the DNA TGTGCCAGCAGTGCCAGGGGGCTCTGGGGCTACACCTTC. It encodes CASSARGLWGYTF.

V usage is TRBV20-1 and J usage is TRBJ2-3; D may match TRBD1 or TRBD2 (6 bases each). The ends were cut back, 6 bases at V and 6 bases at J, with 19 bases in the middle. CDR3 length: 14 amino acids. CDR1 DFQATT and CDR2 SNEGSKA come from the germline V gene (reference sequence). CDR3 DNA sequence: TGCAGTGCGTTATCACAGGGAGGAATCGATACGCAGTATTTT. Translated, it gives CSALSQGGIDTQYF.

The count of this clonotype is one. V and J are TRBV6-2 or TRBV6-3 and TRBJ1-2; D remains ambiguous. The CDR3 spans 11 residues. CDR1 MNHEY and CDR2 SVGEGT come from the germline V gene. Trimming removed 7 bases at V and 2 bases at J, with 5 bases between. In DNA, the CDR3 is TGTGCCAGCAACTCAAACTATGGCTACACCTTC. Translated, it gives CASNSNYGYTF.